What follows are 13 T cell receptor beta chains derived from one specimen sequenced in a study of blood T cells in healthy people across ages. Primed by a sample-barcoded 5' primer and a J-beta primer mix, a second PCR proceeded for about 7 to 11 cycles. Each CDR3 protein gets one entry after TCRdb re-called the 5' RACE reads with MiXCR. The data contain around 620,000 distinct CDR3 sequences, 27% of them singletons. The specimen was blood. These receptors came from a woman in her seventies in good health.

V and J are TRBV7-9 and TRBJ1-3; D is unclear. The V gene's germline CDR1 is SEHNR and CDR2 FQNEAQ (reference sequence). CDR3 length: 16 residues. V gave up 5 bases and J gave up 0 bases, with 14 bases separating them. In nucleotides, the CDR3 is TGTGCCAGCAGCCCAAGTTCCGGGAGCTCTGGAAACACCATATATTTT. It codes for CASSPSSGSSGNTIYF.

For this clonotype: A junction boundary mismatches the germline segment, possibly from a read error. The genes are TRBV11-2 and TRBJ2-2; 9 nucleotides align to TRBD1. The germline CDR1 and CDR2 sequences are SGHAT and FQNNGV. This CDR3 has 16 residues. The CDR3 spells CASSAQGASVSGGLFF. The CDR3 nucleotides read TGTGCCAGCAGCGCACAGGGGGCGTCGGTATCCGGGGGGCTGTTTTTT.

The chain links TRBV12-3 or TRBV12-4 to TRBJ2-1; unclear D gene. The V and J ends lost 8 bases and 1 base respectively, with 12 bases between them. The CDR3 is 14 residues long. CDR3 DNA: TGTGCCAGCCTACTGGCGACATCCTACAATGAGCAGTTCTTC. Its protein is CASLLATSYNEQFF.

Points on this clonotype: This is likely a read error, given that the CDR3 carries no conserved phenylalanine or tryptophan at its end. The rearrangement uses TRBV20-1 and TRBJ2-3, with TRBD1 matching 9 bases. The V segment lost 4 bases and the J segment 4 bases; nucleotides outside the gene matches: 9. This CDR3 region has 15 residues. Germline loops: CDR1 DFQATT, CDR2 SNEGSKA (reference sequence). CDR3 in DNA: TGCAGTGCTACTTCTGGACAGGGGAAAGCAGATACGCAGTATCTT. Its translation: CSATSGQGKADTQYL.

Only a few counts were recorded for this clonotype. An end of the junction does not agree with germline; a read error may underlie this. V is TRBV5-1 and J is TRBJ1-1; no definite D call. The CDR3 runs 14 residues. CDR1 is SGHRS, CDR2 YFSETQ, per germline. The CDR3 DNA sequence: TGCGCCAGCAGCTTGTTGCAGCCGAACACCGAAGCTTTCTTT. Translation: CASSLLQPNTEAFF.

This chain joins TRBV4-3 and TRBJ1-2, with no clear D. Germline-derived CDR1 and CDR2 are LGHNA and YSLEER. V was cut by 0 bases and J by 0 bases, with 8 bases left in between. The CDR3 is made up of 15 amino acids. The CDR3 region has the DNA TGCGCCAGCAGCCAAGATAGGGCAGCTAACTATGGCTACACCTTC. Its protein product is CASSQDRAANYGYTF.

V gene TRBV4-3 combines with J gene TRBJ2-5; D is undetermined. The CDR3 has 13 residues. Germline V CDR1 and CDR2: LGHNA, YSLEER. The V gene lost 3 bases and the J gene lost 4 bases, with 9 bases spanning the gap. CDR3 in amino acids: CASSQSRTETQYF. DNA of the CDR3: TGCGCCAGCAGCCAGAGCAGGACAGAGACCCAGTACTTC.

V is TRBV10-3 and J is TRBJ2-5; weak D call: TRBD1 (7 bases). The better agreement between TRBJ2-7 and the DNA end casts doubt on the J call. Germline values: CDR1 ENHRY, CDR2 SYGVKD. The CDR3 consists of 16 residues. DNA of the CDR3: TGTGCCATCAGTGAGTCGTTAACGACAGGGAGGTACGAGCAGTACTTC. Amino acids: CAISESLTTGRYEQYF.

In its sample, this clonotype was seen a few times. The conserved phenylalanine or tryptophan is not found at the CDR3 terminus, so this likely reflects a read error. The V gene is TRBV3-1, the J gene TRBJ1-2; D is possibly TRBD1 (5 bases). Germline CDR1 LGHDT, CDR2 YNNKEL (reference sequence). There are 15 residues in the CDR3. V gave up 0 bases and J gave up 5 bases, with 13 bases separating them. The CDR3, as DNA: TGTGCCAGCAGCCAAGATGGGGGGACCGGGTATGGCTACACCCTC. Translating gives CASSQDGGTGYGYTL.

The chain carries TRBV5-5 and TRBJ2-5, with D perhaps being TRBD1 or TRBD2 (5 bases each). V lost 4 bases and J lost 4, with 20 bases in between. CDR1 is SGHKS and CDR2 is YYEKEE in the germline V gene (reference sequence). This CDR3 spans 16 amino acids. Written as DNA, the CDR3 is TGTGCCAGCAGCCGTCGTGAGGGTTTGGGACGAGAGACCCAGTACTTC. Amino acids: CASSRREGLGRETQYF.

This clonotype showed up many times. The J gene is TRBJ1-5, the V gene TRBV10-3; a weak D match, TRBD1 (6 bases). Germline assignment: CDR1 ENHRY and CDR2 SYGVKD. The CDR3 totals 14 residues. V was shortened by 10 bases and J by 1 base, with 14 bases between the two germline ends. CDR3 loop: CATNLGGSNQPQHF. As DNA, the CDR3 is TGTGCCACGAACTTGGGGGGCAGCAATCAGCCCCAGCATTTT.

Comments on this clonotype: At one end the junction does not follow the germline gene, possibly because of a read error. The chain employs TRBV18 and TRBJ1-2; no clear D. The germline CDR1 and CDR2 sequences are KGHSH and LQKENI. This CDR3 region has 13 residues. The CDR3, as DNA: TGTGCCAGCTCATCGGGCAGAACGTATGACTACACCTTC. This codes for CASSSGRTYDYTF. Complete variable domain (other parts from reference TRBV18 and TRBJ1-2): NAGVMQNPRHLVRRRGQEARLRCSPMKGHSHVYWYRQLPEEGLKFMVYLQKENIIDESGMPKERFSAEFPKEGPSILRIQQVVRGDSAAYFCASSSGRTYDYTFGSGTRLTVV.

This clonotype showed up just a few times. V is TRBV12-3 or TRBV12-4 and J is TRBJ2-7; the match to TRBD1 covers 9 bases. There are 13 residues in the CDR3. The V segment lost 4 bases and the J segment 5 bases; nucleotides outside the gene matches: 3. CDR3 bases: TGTGCCAGCAGTTCCCGGGACAGGGACGAGCAGTACTTC. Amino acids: CASSSRDRDEQYF.